This T cell receptor (beta chain) emerged from a study of radiotherapy plus CTLA-4 blockade in lung cancer. Study in general: There were objective responses in 18% of patients, and more than 30% had disease control.

Study conclusions and caveats: There was expansion of tumor-derived TCR clones in blood after radiotherapy plus ipilimumab. Interferon-beta and early blood T cell clone dynamics reportedly predicted response best.

Germline V gives CDR1 SNHLY, CDR2 FYNNEI. Trimming removed 4 bases at V and 1 base at J, with 15 bases between. The CDR3 is 16 residues long. As to this clone: Its cognate antigen is unknown.

Treatment of patients with chemo-refractory metastatic non-small-cell lung cancer consisted of focal radiation plus CTLA-4 blockade with ipilimumab. Sequenced by immunoSEQ multiplex PCR; TCRdb stores in-frame clones only, minus some. This sample has 70,000 to 95,000 clones, with approximately 86% found just once. The rearrangement joins TRBV2 to TRBJ2-3, with D possibly being TRBD1 (6 bases). The source material was peripheral blood, sampled from a patient treated with radiotherapy plus ipilimumab. The source is a human donor with non-small cell lung cancer that progressed on radiotherapy plus ipilimumab. This CDR3 reads CASSATATGRTDTQYF. The DNA of the CDR3 is TGTGCCAGCAGTGCCACCGCGACAGGACGCACAGATACGCAGTATTTT.